This T cell receptor (beta chain) originates from a study of blood T cell repertoires in COVID-19. Study-wide context: Nucleic acid was either cDNA or gDNA, and it came from T cells, B-cell-depleted T cells, or PBMCs.

This clone was observed a few times. This CDR3 has 17 amino acids. Germline V lookup: CDR1 MNHGY, CDR2 SAAAGT. With 8 bases removed from V and 1 base from J, the gap between germline ends came to 20 bases. As originally analysed: Researchers report that nucleated cell counts were estimated from reference gene primer amplification. Data came from immunoSEQ multiplex PCR; TCRdb stores just in-frame clones and leaves some out. The D gene and trimming were derived from the DNA, and the V and J assignments and clone size from that table. The table records over 150,000 clones, about 91% of them present only once.

The sequenced sample was peripheral blood. The clonotype originates from a woman aged 60-75 years who had recovered from COVID-19. The J gene is TRBJ2-2, the V gene TRBV6-8, with TRBD2 as a possible D gene (6 bases). CDR3 protein: CASPKNPGLWNTGELFF. The CDR3 region has the DNA TGTGCCAGCCCGAAAAATCCGGGACTTTGGAACACCGGGGAGCTGTTTTTT.